The 10 T cell receptor beta chains below all came from one sample that was sequenced in a study of T cell changes during pregnancy in multiple sclerosis. Generated by immunoSEQ multiplex PCR, the TCRdb table keeps only in-frame clones and is missing some. Here the sample spans about 75,000 clones, 80% to 90% being singletons. The sample consisted of peripheral blood, taken in the first trimester of pregnancy. All receptors derive from a female donor in good health, enrolled as a control in a pregnancy study.

The J gene is TRBJ2-7, the V gene TRBV19; 16 bases agree with TRBD2. CDR1 LNHDA and CDR2 SQIVND come from the germline V gene (reference sequence). The trim removed 5 bases at V and 1 base at J, leaving 11 bases unmatched. The CDR3 has 19 residues. The CDR3 coding sequence is TGTGCCAGTAGTCTGTTCCCGGGACTAGCGGGAGGGCCGTCCTACGAGCAGTACTTC. Translating gives CASSLFPGLAGGPSYEQYF.

The rearrangement uses TRBV5-1 and TRBJ1-6; 7 positions agree with TRBD1. The germline V gene encodes CDR1 SGHRS and CDR2 YFSETQ. The V segment lost 0 bases and the J segment 10 bases; nucleotides outside the gene matches: 4. CDR3 size: 14 residues. In DNA form, the CDR3 reads TGCGCCAGCAGCTTGGAGGGACAGAGCTCACCCCTCCACTTT. Amino acid sequence: CASSLEGQSSPLHF.

The genes are TRBV28 and TRBJ1-2, with a possible D match to TRBD1 (6 bases). The V end lost 7 bases, the J end lost 4 bases, and 22 bases lay between the germline ends. There are 16 residues in the CDR3. CDR1 and CDR2 (germline): MDHEN, SYDVKM. The DNA for the CDR3 is TGTGCCAGCAAACCCGACCCCGAAGGGGGTAGCTATGGCTACACCTTC. Encoded protein: CASKPDPEGGSYGYTF.

The chain employs TRBV5-1 and TRBJ2-7, with TRBD1 matching 9 bases. CDR3 length: 13 amino acids. The germline V gene has CDR1 SGHRS and CDR2 YFSETQ. The V segment lost 3 bases and the J segment 10 bases; nucleotides outside the gene matches: 8. The DNA of the CDR3 is TGCGCCAGCAGCTCGGATCCGGGACAGGGTCAGTACTTC. Its protein is CASSSDPGQGQYF.

There are a few counts of this clone. The chain recombines TRBV7-2 with TRBJ1-1, with D maybe TRBD1 (6 bases). Trimming left V 5 bases short and J 4 bases short, with 17 bases between. The germline CDR1 and CDR2 sequences are SGHTA and FQGNSA. The CDR3 covers 15 residues. CDR3 DNA sequence: TGTGCCAGCAGCCAGGAAACAGGGTTCGGCACTGAAGCTTTCTTT. This gives the protein CASSQETGFGTEAFF.

The CDR3 loop is CASSLGGEVNYGYTF. The CDR3 DNA follows: TGTGCCAGCAGCTTAGGAGGGGAGGTAAACTATGGCTACACCTTC. The J gene is TRBJ1-2, the V gene TRBV7-9, with D possibly matching TRBD1 (5 bases). From germline, CDR1 is SEHNR and CDR2 FQNEAQ (reference sequence). Trimming left V 1 base short and J 2 bases short, with 11 bases between. This CDR3 has 15 amino acids.

The chain is built from TRBV4-1 and TRBJ1-1, with TRBD1 identical over 8 bases. CDR3 size: 16 residues. Germline CDR1 is MGHRA and CDR2 is YSYEKL. The V gene end was trimmed by 6 bases and the J gene end by 5 bases; junction bases not matched to a gene: 14. The CDR3 region has the DNA TGCGCCAGCAGTTTCAAAGGGGACAGGCGGAATACTGAAGCTTTCTTT. This encodes CASSFKGDRRNTEAFF.

The chain is built from TRBV10-3 and TRBJ1-5, with 8 bases identical to TRBD1. This CDR3 is built from 15 residues. Trimming removed 5 bases from V and 0 bases from J; junction bases left unmatched: 3. The germline CDR1 and CDR2 sequences are ENHRY and SYGVKD. The CDR3 DNA follows: TGTGCCATCAGTCCGGGACAGGATAGCAATCAGCCCCAGCATTTT. Translating it yields CAISPGQDSNQPQHF.

V is TRBV28 and J is TRBJ2-7; perhaps TRBD1 as D (6 bases). Germline CDR1 MDHEN, CDR2 SYDVKM. This CDR3 comprises 12 residues. V dropped 8 bases and J dropped 2 bases, with 10 bases sitting between them. The CDR3 region has the DNA TGTGCCAGCGGGGGCGGGCCCTACGAGCAGTACTTC. Protein sequence: CASGGGPYEQYF.

V and J are TRBV5-6 and TRBJ1-6, with D uncertain. This CDR3 spans 15 amino acids. V lost 4 bases and J lost 9, with 17 bases in between. The germline V gene encodes CDR1 SGHDT and CDR2 YYEEEE. CDR3 sequence: CASSPTLGGSSPLHF. CDR3 sequence (DNA): TGTGCCAGCAGCCCAACTTTGGGTGGGAGTTCACCCCTCCACTTT.